Listed below are T cell receptor beta chains from one sample, sequenced in a study of blood T cell repertoires in COVID-19. Assay: immunoSEQ multiplex PCR; the TCRdb copy retains only in-frame clones and omits some. The repertoire holds around 130,000 clones, with about 80% as singletons. What was sequenced was PBMCs or T cells enriched from blood (not recorded which). These receptors were obtained from a middle-aged man with acute COVID-19. CDR3s include the opening cysteine and the closing phenylalanine or tryptophan.

v_call: TRBV3-1/TRBV3-2
j_call: TRBJ1-5
cdr3_aa: CASSFTPSNQPQHF

v_call: TRBV11-3
j_call: TRBJ2-2
cdr3_aa: CASSSSPSGNTGELFF

v_call: TRBV27
j_call: TRBJ2-7
cdr3_aa: CASSSRGGSYEQYF

v_call: TRBV6-5
j_call: TRBJ1-2
cdr3_aa: CASSFIRGGYTF

v_call: TRBV4-1
j_call: TRBJ1-2
cdr3_aa: CASSQDRGRRGYTF

v_call: TRBV28
j_call: TRBJ2-1
cdr3_aa: CASSSSGLAERNNEQFF

v_call: TRBV6-2/TRBV6-3
j_call: TRBJ2-5
cdr3_aa: CASSTRSGEQETQYF

v_call: TRBV19
j_call: TRBJ1-2
cdr3_aa: CASSIQGGVYGYTF

v_call: TRBV30
j_call: TRBJ2-1
cdr3_aa: CAWSRDSNFYNEQFF

v_call: TRBV3-1/TRBV3-2
j_call: TRBJ2-7
cdr3_aa: CASSQHRGRSYEQYF

v_call: TRBV15
j_call: TRBJ2-7
cdr3_aa: CATSRDRPYEQYF

v_call: TRBV5-1
j_call: TRBJ2-1
cdr3_aa: CASSGTSGGVYNEQFF

v_call: TRBV7-9
j_call: TRBJ1-2
cdr3_aa: CASRTGGAGGYTF

v_call: TRBV5-6
j_call: TRBJ2-1
cdr3_aa: CASSLLAPNEQFF

v_call: TRBV11-3
j_call: TRBJ2-3
cdr3_aa: CASSLGHLAEDTQYF

v_call: TRBV27
j_call: TRBJ1-1
cdr3_aa: CASSPVTGVRTNTEAFF

v_call: TRBV7-8
j_call: TRBJ1-6
cdr3_aa: CASSLVTYPNNSPLHF

v_call: TRBV18
j_call: TRBJ2-1
cdr3_aa: CASSSTGRGVNEQFF

v_call: TRBV25-1
j_call: TRBJ2-2
cdr3_aa: CASNPGGSNTGELFF

v_call: TRBV30
j_call: TRBJ1-2
cdr3_aa: CARLSGNYGYTF

v_call: TRBV19
j_call: TRBJ1-5
cdr3_aa: CASSWDRENQPQHF

v_call: TRBV24-1
j_call: TRBJ2-5
cdr3_aa: CATSEGTGVYGETQYF

v_call: TRBV18
j_call: TRBJ1-3
cdr3_aa: CASSLGTGGNTIYF

v_call: TRBV6-5
j_call: TRBJ1-2
cdr3_aa: CASSYSRASYTF

v_call: TRBV5-8
j_call: TRBJ1-1
cdr3_aa: CASSLGQGEAFF

v_call: TRBV23-1
j_call: TRBJ2-1
cdr3_aa: CASSQPRTGNEQFF

v_call: TRBV25-1
j_call: TRBJ2-7
cdr3_aa: CASSEGTGNFYEQYF

v_call: TRBV6-2/TRBV6-3
j_call: TRBJ2-2
cdr3_aa: CASSYILARQGPGELFF

v_call: TRBV9
j_call: TRBJ1-5
cdr3_aa: CASGGGGNQPQHF

v_call: TRBV9
j_call: TRBJ1-1
cdr3_aa: CASSVSTGNTEAFF

v_call: TRBV19
j_call: TRBJ2-1
cdr3_aa: CASSIEEGGLSNEQFF

v_call: TRBV7-9
j_call: TRBJ1-1
cdr3_aa: CASSRVGQGNTEAFF

v_call: TRBV2
j_call: TRBJ2-1
cdr3_aa: CASITGLARNEQFF

v_call: TRBV13
j_call: TRBJ2-5
cdr3_aa: CASSLQDRQETQYF

v_call: TRBV9
j_call: TRBJ1-1
cdr3_aa: CASSVESRSTEAFF

v_call: TRBV18
j_call: TRBJ2-7
cdr3_aa: CASSSGTGGTYEQYF

v_call: TRBV5-8
j_call: TRBJ1-5
cdr3_aa: CASSLGQGSNQPQHF

v_call: TRBV27
j_call: TRBJ1-1
cdr3_aa: CASSFFMDRGVTEAFF

v_call: TRBV7-2
j_call: TRBJ2-7
cdr3_aa: CASTSSGPQEQYF

v_call: TRBV3-1/TRBV3-2
j_call: TRBJ2-7
cdr3_aa: CASSLPRGGRPSSLYEQYF

v_call: TRBV30
j_call: TRBJ1-1
cdr3_aa: CAWSTQVEAFF